The 4 T cell receptor beta chains presented below share a single source sample, sequenced in a study of Tregs in tolerant kidney transplant recipients. The table came from immunoSEQ multiplex PCR; TCRdb's copy has only in-frame clones and leaves some out. The table includes 110,000 or so clones, around 94% detected once. The source material was CD4+ T cells from blood. The receptors were sampled from a human donor in good health.

In its sample, this clone was seen a few times. The V call is TRBV9, the J call TRBJ2-3; the D call may be TRBD1 or TRBD2 (6 bases each). Germline assignment: CDR1 SGDLS and CDR2 YYNGEE. This CDR3 contains 15 residues. With 3 bases removed from V and 6 bases from J, the gap between germline ends came to 17 bases. CDR3 nucleotides: TGTGCCAGCAGCGGAGGGGGGACTTACGCTGATACGCAGTATTTT. The encoded protein is CASSGGGTYADTQYF. The variable domain in full, with the rest retrieved from reference TRBV9 and TRBJ2-3, is DSGVTQTPKHLITATGQRVTLRCSPRSGDLSVYWYQQSLDQGLQFLIQYYNGEERAKGNILERFSAQQFPDLHSELNLSSLELGDSALYFCASSGGGTYADTQYFGPGTRLTVL.

J is TRBJ2-5 and V is TRBV5-1; no definite D call. CDR1 is SGHRS, CDR2 YFSETQ, per germline. V gave up 0 bases and J gave up 0 bases, with 12 bases separating them. This CDR3 is built from 16 residues. DNA for the CDR3: TGCGCCAGCAGCTTGGTGGTAGTCTCGTACCAAGAGACCCAGTACTTC. It is translated as CASSLVVVSYQETQYF.

V and J are TRBV30 and TRBJ1-5, with TRBD1 as a possible D gene (6 bases). The CDR3 is 15 amino acids. Deletions cut 0 bases from V and 3 bases from J, with 12 bases between. Germline V lookup: CDR1 GTSNPN, CDR2 SVGIG (reference sequence). The CDR3 DNA reads as TGTGCCTGGAGTGTAGGGGGTCTTGCCAATCAGCCCCAGCATTTT. Translating it yields CAWSVGGLANQPQHF. Based on the CDR3 plus reference TRBV30 and TRBJ1-5, the full variable domain is SQTIHQWPATLVQPVGSPLSLECTVEGTSNPNLYWYRQAAGRGLQLLFYSVGIGQISSEVPQNLSASRPQDRQFILSSKKLLLSDSGFYLCAWSVGGLANQPQHFGDGTRLSIL.

This clone has only one observation. This chain joins TRBV6-5 and TRBJ1-1; D may be TRBD1 (6 bases). The germline V gene has CDR1 MNHEY and CDR2 SVGAGI. This CDR3 has 14 residues. With 6 bases removed from V and 1 base from J, the gap between germline ends came to 12 bases. CDR3 sequence (DNA): TGTGCCAGCAGAAAACAGGGATCGAACACTGAAGCTTTCTTT. Translating it yields CASRKQGSNTEAFF.